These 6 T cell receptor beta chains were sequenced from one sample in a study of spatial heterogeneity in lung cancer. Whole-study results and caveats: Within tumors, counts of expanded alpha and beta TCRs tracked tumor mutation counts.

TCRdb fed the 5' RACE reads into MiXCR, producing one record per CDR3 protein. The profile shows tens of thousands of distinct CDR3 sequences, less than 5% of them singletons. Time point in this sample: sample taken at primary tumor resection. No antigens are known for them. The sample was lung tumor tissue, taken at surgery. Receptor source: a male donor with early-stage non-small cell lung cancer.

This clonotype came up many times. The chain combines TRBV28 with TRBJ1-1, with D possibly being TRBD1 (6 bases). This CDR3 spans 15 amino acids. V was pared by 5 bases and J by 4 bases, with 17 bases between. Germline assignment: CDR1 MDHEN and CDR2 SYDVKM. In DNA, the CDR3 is TGTGCCAGCAGTCGTCGAGGAGGGGGAGCCACTGAAGCTTTCTTT. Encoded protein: CASSRRGGGATEAFF.

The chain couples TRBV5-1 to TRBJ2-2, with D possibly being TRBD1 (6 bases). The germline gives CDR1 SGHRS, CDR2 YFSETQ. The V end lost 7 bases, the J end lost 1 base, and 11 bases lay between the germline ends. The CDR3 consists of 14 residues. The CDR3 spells CASAGTRNTGELFF. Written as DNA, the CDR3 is TGCGCCAGCGCCGGGACACGGAACACCGGGGAGCTGTTTTTT.

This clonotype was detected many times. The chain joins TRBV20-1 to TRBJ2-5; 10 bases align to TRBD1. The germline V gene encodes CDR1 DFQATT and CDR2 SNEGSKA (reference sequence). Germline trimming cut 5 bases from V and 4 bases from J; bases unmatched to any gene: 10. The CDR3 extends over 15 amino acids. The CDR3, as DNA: TGCAGTGCTTCAGGACAGGGGGTAATGAGAGAGACCCAGTACTTC. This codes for CSASGQGVMRETQYF.

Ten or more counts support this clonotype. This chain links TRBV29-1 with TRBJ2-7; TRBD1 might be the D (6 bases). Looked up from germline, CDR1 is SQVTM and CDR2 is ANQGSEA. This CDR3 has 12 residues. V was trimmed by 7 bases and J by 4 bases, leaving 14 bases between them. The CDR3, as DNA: TGCAGCGCCCAGAAAACAGGGTACGAGCAGTACTTC. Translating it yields CSAQKTGYEQYF.

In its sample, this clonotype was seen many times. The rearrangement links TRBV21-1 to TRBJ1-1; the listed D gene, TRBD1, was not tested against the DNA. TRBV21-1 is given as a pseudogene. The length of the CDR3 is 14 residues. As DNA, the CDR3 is TGTGCCAGCAGCAAACAAGGGGGCGAGGGTGAAGCTTTCTTT. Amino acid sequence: CASSKQGGEGEAFF.

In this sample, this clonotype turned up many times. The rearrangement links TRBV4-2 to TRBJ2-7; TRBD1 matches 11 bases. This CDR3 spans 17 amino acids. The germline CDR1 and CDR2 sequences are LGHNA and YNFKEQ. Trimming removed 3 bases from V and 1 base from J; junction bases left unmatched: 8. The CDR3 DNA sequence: TGTGCCAGCAGCCACGTCGGGACAGGGGGATCGTCCTACGAGCAGTACTTC. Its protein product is CASSHVGTGGSSYEQYF.